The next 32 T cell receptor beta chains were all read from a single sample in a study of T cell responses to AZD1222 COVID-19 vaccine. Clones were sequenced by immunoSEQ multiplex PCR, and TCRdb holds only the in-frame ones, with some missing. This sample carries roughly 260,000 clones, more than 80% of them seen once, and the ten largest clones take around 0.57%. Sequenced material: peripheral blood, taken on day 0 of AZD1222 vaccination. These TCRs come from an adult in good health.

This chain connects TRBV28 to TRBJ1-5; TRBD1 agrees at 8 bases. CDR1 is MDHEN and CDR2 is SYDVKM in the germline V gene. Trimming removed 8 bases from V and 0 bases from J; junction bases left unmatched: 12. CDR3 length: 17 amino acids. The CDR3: CASGRGLRFNSNQPQHF. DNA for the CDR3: TGTGCCAGCGGCAGGGGGCTAAGATTTAATAGCAATCAGCCCCAGCATTTT.

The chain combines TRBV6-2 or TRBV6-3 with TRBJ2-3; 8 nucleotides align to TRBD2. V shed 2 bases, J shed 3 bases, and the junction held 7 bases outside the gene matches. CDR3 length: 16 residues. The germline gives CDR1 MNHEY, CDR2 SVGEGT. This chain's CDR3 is CASSYPAGGTTDTQYF. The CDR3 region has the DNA TGTGCCAGCAGTTACCCGGCGGGAGGAACAACAGATACGCAGTATTTT.

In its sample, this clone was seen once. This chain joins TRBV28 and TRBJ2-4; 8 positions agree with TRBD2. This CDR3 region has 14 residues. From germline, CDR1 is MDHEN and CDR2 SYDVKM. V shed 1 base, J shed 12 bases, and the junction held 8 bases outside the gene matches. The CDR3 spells CASSLFGRAVGQYF. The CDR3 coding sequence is TGTGCCAGCAGTTTATTCGGGAGGGCCGTAGGTCAGTACTTC.

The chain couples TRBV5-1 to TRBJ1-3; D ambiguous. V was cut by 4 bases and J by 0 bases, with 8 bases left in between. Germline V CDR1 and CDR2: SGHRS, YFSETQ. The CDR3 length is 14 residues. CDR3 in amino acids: CASSPSLSGNTIYF. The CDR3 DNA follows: TGCGCCAGCAGCCCCAGCCTCTCTGGAAACACCATATATTTT.

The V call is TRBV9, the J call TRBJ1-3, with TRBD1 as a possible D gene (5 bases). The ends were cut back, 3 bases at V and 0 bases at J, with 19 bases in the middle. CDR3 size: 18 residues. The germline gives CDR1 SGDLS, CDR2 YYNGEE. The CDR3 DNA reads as TGTGCCAGCAGCGGTGGGGCCCGGGACTCCCGCTCTGGAAACACCATATATTTT. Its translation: CASSGGARDSRSGNTIYF.

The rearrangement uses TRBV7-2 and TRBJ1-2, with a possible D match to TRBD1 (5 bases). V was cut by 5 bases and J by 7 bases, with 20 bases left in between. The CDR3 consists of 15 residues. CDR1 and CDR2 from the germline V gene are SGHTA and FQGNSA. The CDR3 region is CASSIRQTDWRGYTF. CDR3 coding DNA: TGTGCCAGCAGCATACGACAGACCGATTGGCGTGGCTACACCTTC.

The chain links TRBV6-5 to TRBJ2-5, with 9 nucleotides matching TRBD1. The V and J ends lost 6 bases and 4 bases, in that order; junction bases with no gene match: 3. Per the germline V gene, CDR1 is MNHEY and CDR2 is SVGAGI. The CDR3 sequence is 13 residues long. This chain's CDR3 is CASRGQGPETQYF. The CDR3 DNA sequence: TGTGCCAGCAGGGGACAGGGCCCAGAGACCCAGTACTTC.

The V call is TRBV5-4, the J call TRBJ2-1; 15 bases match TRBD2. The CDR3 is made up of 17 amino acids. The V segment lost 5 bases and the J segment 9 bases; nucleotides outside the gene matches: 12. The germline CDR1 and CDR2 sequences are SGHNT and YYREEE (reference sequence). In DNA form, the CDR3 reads TGTGCCAGCAGGCTCCCGGGACTAGCGGGGGGATTCACTGAGCAGTTCTTC. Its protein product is CASRLPGLAGGFTEQFF.

CDR3 in amino acids: CASSGPVGYTF. The CDR3 region has the DNA TGTGCCAGCAGCGGCCCCGTAGGCTACACCTTC. The gene calls are TRBV21-1 and TRBJ1-2; the DNA was not used to check the table's D call, TRBD1. TRBV21-1 is reported as a pseudogene. This CDR3 comprises 11 residues.

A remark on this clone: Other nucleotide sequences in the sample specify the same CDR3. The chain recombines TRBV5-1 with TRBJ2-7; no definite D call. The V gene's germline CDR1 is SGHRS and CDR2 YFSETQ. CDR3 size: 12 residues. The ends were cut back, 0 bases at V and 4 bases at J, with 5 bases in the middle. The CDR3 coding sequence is TGCGCCAGCAGCTTGGACCGTTACGAGCAGTACTTC. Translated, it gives CASSLDRYEQYF.

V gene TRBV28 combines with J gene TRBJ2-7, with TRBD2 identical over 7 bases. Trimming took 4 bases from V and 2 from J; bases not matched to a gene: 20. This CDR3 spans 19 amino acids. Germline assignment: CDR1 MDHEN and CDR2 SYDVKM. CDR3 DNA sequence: TGTGCCAGCAGTTCCCCTTTTAGAGCTAGCGGTTTTACTACCTACGAGCAGTACTTC. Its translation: CASSSPFRASGFTTYEQYF. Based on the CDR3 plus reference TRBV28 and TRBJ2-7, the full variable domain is DVKVTQSSRYLVKRTGEKVFLECVQDMDHENMFWYRQDPGLGLRLIYFSYDVKMKEKGDIPEGYSVSREKKERFSLILESASTNQTSMYLCASSSPFRASGFTTYEQYFGPGTRLTVT.

The CDR3 DNA is TGTGCCAGCAGTGAAGCGCCGGGACAGGTCAACACCGGGGAGCTGTTTTTT. This gives the protein CASSEAPGQVNTGELFF. This chain uses TRBV2 with TRBJ2-2; 8 bases align to TRBD1. CDR3 length: 17 amino acids. Germline trimming cut 0 bases from V and 2 bases from J; bases unmatched to any gene: 5. Per germline, CDR1 SNHLY and CDR2 FYNNEI.

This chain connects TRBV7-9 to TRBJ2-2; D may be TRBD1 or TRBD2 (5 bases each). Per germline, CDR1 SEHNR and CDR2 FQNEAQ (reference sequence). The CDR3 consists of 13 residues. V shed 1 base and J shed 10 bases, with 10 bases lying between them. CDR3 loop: CASSLGRGEELFF. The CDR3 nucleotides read TGTGCCAGCAGCTTAGGAAGGGGAGAGGAGCTGTTTTTT.

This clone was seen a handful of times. CDR3 amino acids: CASSPHRQARSSGNTIYF. Here the CDR3 DNA reads TGTGCCAGCAGTCCCCACCGACAGGCCAGAAGCTCTGGAAACACCATATATTTT. The chain employs TRBV27 and TRBJ1-3; a weak D match, TRBD1 (6 bases). Germline lookup yields CDR1 MNHEY and CDR2 SMNVEV (reference sequence). The V end was cut by 5 bases, the J end by 0 bases, with 20 bases between. The CDR3 covers 18 residues.

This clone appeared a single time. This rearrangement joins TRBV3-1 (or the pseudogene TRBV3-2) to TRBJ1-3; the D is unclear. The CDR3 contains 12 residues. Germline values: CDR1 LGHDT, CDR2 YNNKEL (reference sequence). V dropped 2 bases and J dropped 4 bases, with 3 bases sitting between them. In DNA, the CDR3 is TGTGCCAGCAGCCAAAGAGGAAACACCATATATTTT. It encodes CASSQRGNTIYF.

The CDR3 nucleotides read TGTGCCAGCAGCTTAGCCGACAGGGCGCCTGAGCAGTTCTTC. Protein: CASSLADRAPEQFF. The chain links TRBV7-2 to TRBJ2-1; TRBD1 matches at 7 bases. CDR3 length: 14 amino acids. V shed 0 bases, J shed 9 bases, and the junction held 5 bases outside the gene matches. CDR1 and CDR2 from the germline V gene are SGHTA and FQGNSA. Full variable domain (outside the CDR3, taken from reference TRBV7-2 and TRBJ2-1): GAGVSQSPSNKVTEKGKDVELRCDPISGHTALYWYRQSLGQGLEFLIYFQGNSAPDKSGLPSDRFSAERTGGSVSTLTIQRTQQEDSAVYLCASSLADRAPEQFFGPGTRLTVL.

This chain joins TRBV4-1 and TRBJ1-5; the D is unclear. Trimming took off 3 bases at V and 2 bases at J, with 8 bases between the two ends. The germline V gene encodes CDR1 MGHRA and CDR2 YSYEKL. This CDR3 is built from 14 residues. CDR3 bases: TGCGCCAGCAGCCACCCGGCGCGCAATCAGCCCCAGCATTTT. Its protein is CASSHPARNQPQHF.

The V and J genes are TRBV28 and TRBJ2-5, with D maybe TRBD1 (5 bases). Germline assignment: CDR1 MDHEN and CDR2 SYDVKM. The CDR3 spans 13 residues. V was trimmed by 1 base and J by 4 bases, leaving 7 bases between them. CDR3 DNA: TGTGCCAGCAGTTTATTTAGGGGAGAGACCCAGTACTTC. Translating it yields CASSLFRGETQYF.

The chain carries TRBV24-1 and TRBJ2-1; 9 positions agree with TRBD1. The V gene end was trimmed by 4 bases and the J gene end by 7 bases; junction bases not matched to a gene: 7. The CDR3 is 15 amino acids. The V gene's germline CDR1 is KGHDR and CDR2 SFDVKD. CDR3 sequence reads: CATSDPRDRENEQFF. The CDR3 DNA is TGTGCCACCAGTGACCCCCGGGACAGGGAAAATGAGCAGTTCTTC.

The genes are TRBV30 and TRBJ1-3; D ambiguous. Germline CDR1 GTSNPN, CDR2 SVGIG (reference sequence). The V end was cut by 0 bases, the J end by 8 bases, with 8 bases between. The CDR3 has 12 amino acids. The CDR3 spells CAWSVGPDTIYF. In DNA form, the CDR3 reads TGTGCCTGGAGTGTCGGGCCGGACACCATATATTTT.

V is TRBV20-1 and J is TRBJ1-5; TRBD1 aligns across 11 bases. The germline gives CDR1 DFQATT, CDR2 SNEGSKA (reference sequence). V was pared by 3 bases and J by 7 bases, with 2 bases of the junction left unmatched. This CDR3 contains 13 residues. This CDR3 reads CSASGDRGQPQHF. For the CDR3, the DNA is TGCAGTGCTAGTGGGGACAGGGGGCAGCCCCAGCATTTT.

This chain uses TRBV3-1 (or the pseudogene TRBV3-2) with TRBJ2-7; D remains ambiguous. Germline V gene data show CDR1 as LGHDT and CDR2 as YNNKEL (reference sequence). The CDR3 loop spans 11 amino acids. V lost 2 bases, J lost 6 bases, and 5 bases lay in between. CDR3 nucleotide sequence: TGTGCCAGCAGCCAACTGGGCGAGCAGTACTTC. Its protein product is CASSQLGEQYF.

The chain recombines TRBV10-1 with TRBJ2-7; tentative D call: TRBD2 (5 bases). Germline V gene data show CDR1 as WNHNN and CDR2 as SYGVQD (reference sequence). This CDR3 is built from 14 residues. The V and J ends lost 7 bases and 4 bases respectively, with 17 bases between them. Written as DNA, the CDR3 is TGCGCCAGCACTAGACACGGGGTTGAGTACGAGCAGTACTTC. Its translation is CASTRHGVEYEQYF.

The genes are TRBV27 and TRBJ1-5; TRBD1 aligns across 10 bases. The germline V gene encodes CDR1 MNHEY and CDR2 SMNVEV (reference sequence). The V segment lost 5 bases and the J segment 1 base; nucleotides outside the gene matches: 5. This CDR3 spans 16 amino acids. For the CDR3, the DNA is TGTGCCAGCAGTGCCCAGACAGGGGGCAGCAATCAGCCCCAGCATTTT. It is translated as CASSAQTGGSNQPQHF.

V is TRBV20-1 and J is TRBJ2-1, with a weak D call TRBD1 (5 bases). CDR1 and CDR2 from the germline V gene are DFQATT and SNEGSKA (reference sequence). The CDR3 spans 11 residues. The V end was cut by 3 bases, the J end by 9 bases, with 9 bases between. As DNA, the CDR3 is TGCAGTGCTAGGGCTGGGGCTGAGCAGTTCTTC. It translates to CSARAGAEQFF.

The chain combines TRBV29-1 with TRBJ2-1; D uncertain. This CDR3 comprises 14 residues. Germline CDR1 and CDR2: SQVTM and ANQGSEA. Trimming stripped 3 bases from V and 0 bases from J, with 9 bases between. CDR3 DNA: TGCAGCGTTGAGCCACAGAACTCCTACAATGAGCAGTTCTTC. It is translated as CSVEPQNSYNEQFF.

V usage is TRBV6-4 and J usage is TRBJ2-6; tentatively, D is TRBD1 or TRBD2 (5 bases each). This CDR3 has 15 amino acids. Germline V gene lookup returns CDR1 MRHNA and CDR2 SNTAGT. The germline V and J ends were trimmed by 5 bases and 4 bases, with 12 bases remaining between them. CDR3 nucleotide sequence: TGTGCCAGCAGTACCGGGGCGGAGGGGGCCAACGTCCTGACTTTC. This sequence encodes CASSTGAEGANVLTF.

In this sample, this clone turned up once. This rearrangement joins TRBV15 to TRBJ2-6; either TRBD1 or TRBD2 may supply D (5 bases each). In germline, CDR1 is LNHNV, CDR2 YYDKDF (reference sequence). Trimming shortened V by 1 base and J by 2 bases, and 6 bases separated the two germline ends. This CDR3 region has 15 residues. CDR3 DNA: TGTGCCACCAGCAGAGGAGGGGCTGGGGCCAACGTCCTGACTTTC. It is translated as CATSRGGAGANVLTF.

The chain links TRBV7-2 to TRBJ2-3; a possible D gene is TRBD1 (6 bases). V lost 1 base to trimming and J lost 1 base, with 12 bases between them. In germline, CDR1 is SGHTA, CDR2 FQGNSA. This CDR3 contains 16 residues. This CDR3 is CASSLVGTSGTDTQYF. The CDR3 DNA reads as TGTGCCAGCAGCTTAGTGGGGACATCGGGCACAGATACGCAGTATTTT. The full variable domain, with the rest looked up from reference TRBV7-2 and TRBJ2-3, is GAGVSQSPSNKVTEKGKDVELRCDPISGHTALYWYRQSLGQGLEFLIYFQGNSAPDKSGLPSDRFSAERTGGSVSTLTIQRTQQEDSAVYLCASSLVGTSGTDTQYFGPGTRLTVL.

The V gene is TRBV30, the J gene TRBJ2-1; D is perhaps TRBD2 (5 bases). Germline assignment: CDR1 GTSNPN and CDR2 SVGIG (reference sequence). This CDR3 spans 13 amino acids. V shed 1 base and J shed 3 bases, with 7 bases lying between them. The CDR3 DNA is TGTGCCTGGAGTGGCGGACTCTACAATGAGCAGTTCTTC. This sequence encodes CAWSGGLYNEQFF.

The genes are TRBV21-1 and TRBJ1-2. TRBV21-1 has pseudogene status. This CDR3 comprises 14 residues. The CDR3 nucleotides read TGTGCCAGCAGCAAAGGGCAGACTCCTCGGGGCTACACCTTC. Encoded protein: CASSKGQTPRGYTF.

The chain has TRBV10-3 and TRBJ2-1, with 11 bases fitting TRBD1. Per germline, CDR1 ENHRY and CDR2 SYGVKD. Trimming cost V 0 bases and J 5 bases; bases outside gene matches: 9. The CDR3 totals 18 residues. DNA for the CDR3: TGTGCCATCAGTGAGTCGGTTATCCGGGACAGGGGGAACAATGAGCAGTTCTTC. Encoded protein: CAISESVIRDRGNNEQFF.